This entry concerns a single T cell receptor (beta chain). How the authors handled the data: Reference gene primers were amplified, and this amplification served to estimate nucleated cell counts. Libraries were prepared by immunoSEQ multiplex PCR; TCRdb keeps only in-frame clonotypes and omits some of them. V and J calls and clone size are given by that table; D and trimming were obtained from the DNA. The sample yields approximately 190,000 clones, just under 85% seen once. In germline, CDR1 is SNHLY, CDR2 FYNNEI. The V gene lost 3 bases and the J gene lost 4 bases, with 12 bases spanning the gap. The CDR3 has 15 amino acids. The sample originates from a study of blood T cell repertoires in COVID-19. Study summary: There were acute and convalescent COVID-19 samples, and they came from the United States, Italy and Spain. T cells, B-cell-depleted T cells, or PBMCs provided the cDNA or gDNA that served as material.

The sequenced material came from peripheral blood. V usage is TRBV2 and J usage is TRBJ2-2; D may be TRBD2 (5 bases). The receptor comes from a woman in her seventies with active or convalescent COVID-19. In DNA form, the CDR3 reads TGTGCCAGCAGTGATGGCCAGGCGGGCACCGGGGAGCTGTTTTTT. Translating gives CASSDGQAGTGELFF.